Given below is one T cell receptor (beta chain) in context. Its antigen is not identified. This table comes from immunoSEQ multiplex PCR, and its TCRdb copy is limited to in-frame clones, with some not included. The repertoire holds approximately 140,000 clones, with roughly 94% as singletons. This sample was included in a study of T cell responses to AZD1222 COVID-19 vaccine. Overall study results and limits: Dominant at 160-218 and 743-854, vaccine-associated CD4 TCRs also spanned spike.

The germline V gene has CDR1 MNHEY and CDR2 SMNVEV (reference sequence). This CDR3 contains 12 residues. V was cut by 0 bases and J by 8 bases, with 5 bases left in between. Sequencing was performed on peripheral blood, taken on day 0 of AZD1222 vaccination. The rearrangement links TRBV27 to TRBJ2-1, with D uncertain. The clonotype originates from an adult in good health. The DNA for the CDR3 is TGTGCCAGCAGTTTATCGATGTATGAGCAGTTCTTC. Translation: CASSLSMYEQFF.